The following is a T cell receptor (beta chain) sequence with its context. Its antigen is as yet unknown. The TRB cDNA libraries were prepared by 5' RACE with UMI labels. TCRdb reanalyzed the 5' RACE reads, giving one entry per CDR3 protein sequence and no DNA. The sample's table shows about 26,000 distinct CDR3 sequences. These data belong to a study of CXCR3-negative and CXCR3-positive naive CD8 T cells. Study-wide context: The TRB read total, about 135 million, broke down to about 1.5 +/- 0.3 million reads per library.

Study observations and caveats: CXCR3-positive naive cells carried more hydrophobic TRB CDR3s than CXCR3-negative naive cells did.

Germline CDR1 and CDR2: SGHDN and FVKESK. The CDR3 is 14 amino acids. This rearrangement joins TRBV14 to TRBJ2-1; TCRdb's D call of TRBD2 is untestable without DNA. The sequenced sample was naive CXCR3- CD8+ T cells from blood. Regarding subset: CD45RO-CCR7+CD27+CD95- naive CD8+ T cells lacking CXCR3 (TNR3-). The sequence was collected from a human donor in good health. Some clones in this sample may be carry-over from other donors' samples. CDR3 sequence reads: CASSQLARYNEQFF. The variable domain in full, with the rest retrieved from reference TRBV14 and TRBJ2-1, is EAGVTQFPSHSVIEKGQTVTLRCDPISGHDNLYWYRRVMGKEIKFLLHFVKESKQDESGMPNNRFLAERTGGTYSTLKVQPAELEDSGVYFCASSQLARYNEQFFGPGTRLTVL.